The rows below give T cell receptor beta chains drawn from one sample of a study of OX40 agonist ivuxolimab in advanced cancers. TCRdb keeps only in-frame clones here, not all; method: immunoSEQ multiplex PCR. The sample gives fewer than 90,000 clones, 88% of which show up once; less than 0.85% is in the top ten. This sample comprised CD4+ or CD8+ T cells sorted from blood, obtained in a trial of the OX40 agonist ivuxolimab. Source of these receptors: an adult with an advanced solid tumor such as melanoma, head and neck, liver or kidney cancer. Both conserved end residues are trimmed from each CDR3. The order of the fields is J gene, V gene, CDR3 protein.

J: TRBJ1-1
V: TRBV15
CDR3: ATSRDRGDTEAF

J: TRBJ1-4
V: TRBV5-1
CDR3: ASSPGDGGNEKLF

J: TRBJ1-2
V: TRBV29-1
CDR3: SVEDRSDGGYT

J: TRBJ1-2
V: TRBV2
CDR3: ASSEARGEVGYT

J: TRBJ2-7
V: TRBV28
CDR3: ASSPRDAPTLEQY

J: TRBJ2-3
V: TRBV11-2
CDR3: ASSLDLWTGKVTQY

J: TRBJ2-2
V: TRBV28
CDR3: ASARTGYTGELF

J: TRBJ2-7
V: TRBV13
CDR3: ASRKRESSYEQY

J: TRBJ2-1
V: TRBV4-3
CDR3: ASSQVYGVSSYNEQF

J: TRBJ2-2
V: TRBV5-1
CDR3: ASLGLAGVDGELF

J: TRBJ2-7
V: TRBV9
CDR3: ASSVMGGTYEQY

J: TRBJ2-2
V: TRBV11-2
CDR3: ASSLGGTAGELF

J: TRBJ2-3
V: TRBV9
CDR3: ASSVRQGTDTQY

J: TRBJ2-7
V: TRBV6-1
CDR3: ASTQGANLYEQY

J: TRBJ2-3
V: TRBV28
CDR3: ASSPTLGGGVDTQY

J: TRBJ1-1
V: TRBV5-1
CDR3: ASSLGGQGSTEAF